The 14 T cell receptor beta chains given below trace back to one sample, sequenced in a study of T cell responses to AZD1222 COVID-19 vaccine. Profiled with immunoSEQ multiplex PCR; TCRdb holds only in-frame clones, not every one. The repertoire holds over 75,000 clones, roughly nine tenths seen once, with approximately 30% in the top ten. Sequencing was performed on peripheral blood, taken on day 0 of AZD1222 vaccination. The receptor set was obtained from an adult in good health.

This sequence joins TRBV18 and TRBJ1-2, with a weak D call TRBD1 (5 bases). Per germline, CDR1 KGHSH and CDR2 LQKENI. The CDR3 runs to 15 residues. Deletions cut 3 bases from V and 0 bases from J, with 11 bases between. CDR3 coding DNA: TGTGCCAGCTCACCCCGGGACGGACCTAACTATGGCTACACCTTC. This sequence encodes CASSPRDGPNYGYTF.

The gene calls are TRBV7-2 and TRBJ2-7; D call uncertain. This CDR3 contains 13 residues. The V end lost 1 base, the J end lost 5 bases, and 9 bases lay between the germline ends. Germline lookup yields CDR1 SGHTA and CDR2 FQGNSA. The DNA for the CDR3 is TGTGCCAGCAGCTTAGTGTCGGCGGACGAGCAGTACTTC. It translates to CASSLVSADEQYF.

This clone was found once. The rearrangement uses TRBV2 and TRBJ1-4, with TRBD1 matching over 10 bases. The CDR3 is 13 amino acids. V lost 7 bases and J lost 10; bases outside the gene matches: 6. The germline CDR1 and CDR2 sequences are SNHLY and FYNNEI. The CDR3: CASTRQGARKLFF. The CDR3 DNA sequence: TGTGCCAGCACCAGACAGGGGGCAAGAAAACTGTTTTTT.

The gene calls are TRBV6-5 and TRBJ1-2, with TRBD1 matching 9 bases. This CDR3 contains 13 residues. After removal of 5 bases from V and 5 bases from J, the junction contained 3 bases not matched to a gene. Germline-derived CDR1 and CDR2 are MNHEY and SVGAGI. As DNA, the CDR3 is TGTGCCAGCAGTCGGACAGGGGATTATGGCTACACCTTC. This sequence encodes CASSRTGDYGYTF.

V and J are TRBV3-1 (or the pseudogene TRBV3-2) and TRBJ1-3; D uncertain. Germline V lookup: CDR1 LGHDT, CDR2 YNNKEL (reference sequence). The CDR3 is made up of 17 amino acids. Trimming cost V 4 bases and J 4 bases, with 20 bases left between them. The CDR3 here is CASSLPLGPGSGNTIYF. The CDR3 DNA is TGTGCCAGCAGCCTTCCTCTCGGCCCCGGTTCGGGAAACACCATATATTTT.

V usage is TRBV7-6 and J usage is TRBJ2-5; D might be TRBD2 (6 bases). The V gene lost 1 base and the J gene lost 1 base, with 19 bases spanning the gap. This CDR3 is 18 amino acids long. Looked up from germline, CDR1 is SGHVS and CDR2 is FNYEAQ. The CDR3 protein is CASSLGGRRLGLQETQYF. DNA of the CDR3: TGTGCCAGCAGCTTAGGGGGGAGGAGGCTAGGGCTCCAAGAGACCCAGTACTTC.

The rearrangement uses TRBV7-6 and TRBJ2-1; 9 bases map to TRBD2. CDR3 size: 21 residues. Germline loops: CDR1 SGHVS, CDR2 FNYEAQ. After removal of 0 bases from V and 4 bases from J, the junction contained 19 bases not matched to a gene. CDR3 residues: CASSLALAGLSSTTQYNEQFF. The CDR3 region has the DNA TGTGCCAGCAGCTTAGCCCTAGCGGGACTATCCTCTACGACCCAATACAATGAGCAGTTCTTC.

The chain couples TRBV11-2 to TRBJ2-7; D is perhaps TRBD1 (5 bases). This CDR3 contains 14 residues. Germline V gives CDR1 SGHAT, CDR2 FQNNGV. Trimming took 1 base from V and 2 from J, leaving 9 bases between them. The CDR3 nucleotides are TGTGCCAGCAGCTTAGGGACACTAACCTACGAGCAGTACTTC. It codes for CASSLGTLTYEQYF.

The chain employs TRBV19 and TRBJ1-2, with TRBD1 as a possible D gene (6 bases). V was cut by 1 base and J by 3 bases, with 12 bases left in between. Germline V gene sequence: CDR1 LNHDA, CDR2 SQIVND (reference sequence). The CDR3 is made up of 15 amino acids. CDR3 sequence: CASSIAPGADYGYTF. The CDR3 DNA sequence: TGTGCCAGTAGTATAGCCCCAGGGGCTGACTATGGCTACACCTTC.

The rearrangement joins TRBV9 to TRBJ2-1; D might be TRBD2 (6 bases). The CDR3 is 13 amino acids. Trimming pared 0 bases from V and 10 bases from J, leaving 11 bases between. Looked up from germline, CDR1 is SGDLS and CDR2 is YYNGEE. The CDR3 loop is CASSVEDYEEQFF. The DNA for the CDR3 is TGTGCCAGCAGCGTAGAGGACTACGAAGAGCAGTTCTTC.

This clone was detected a few times. V and J are TRBV6-5 and TRBJ2-7, with D possibly being TRBD1 (5 bases). This CDR3 has 13 amino acids. The germline V and J ends were trimmed by 6 bases and 7 bases, with 16 bases remaining between them. Germline loops: CDR1 MNHEY, CDR2 SVGAGI. The CDR3 loop is CASRRPGLGEQYF. The CDR3 DNA is TGTGCCAGCAGACGACCAGGGTTGGGTGAGCAGTACTTC.

This clone was observed a single time. The chain combines TRBV11-2 with TRBJ2-2; 9 bases map to TRBD2. Germline lookup yields CDR1 SGHAT and CDR2 FQNNGV. The CDR3 runs to 17 residues. Losses at the gene ends were 6 bases for V and 4 bases for J; bases not matched to a gene: 12. CDR3 sequence: CASRDIGLAGITGELFF. In DNA, the CDR3 is TGTGCCAGCAGGGACATAGGGCTAGCGGGGATCACCGGGGAGCTGTTTTTT.

V is TRBV6-5 and J is TRBJ1-3; D is unresolved. There are 16 residues in the CDR3. Germline V gene lookup returns CDR1 MNHEY and CDR2 SVGAGI. V gave up 4 bases and J gave up 0 bases, with 13 bases separating them. Written as DNA, the CDR3 is TGTGCCAGCAGTTCCTTGACCCTACGCTCTGGAAACACCATATATTTT. Protein product: CASSSLTLRSGNTIYF.

The chain links TRBV7-2 to TRBJ2-5; 7 nucleotides align to TRBD1. J was trimmed by 5 bases and V by 3 bases; bases with no gene match: 3. The CDR3 has 13 residues. The germline V gene has CDR1 SGHTA and CDR2 FQGNSA. The DNA for the CDR3 is TGTGCCAGCAGCTTTGGCAGGGGGGAGACCCAGTACTTC. Translating gives CASSFGRGETQYF.